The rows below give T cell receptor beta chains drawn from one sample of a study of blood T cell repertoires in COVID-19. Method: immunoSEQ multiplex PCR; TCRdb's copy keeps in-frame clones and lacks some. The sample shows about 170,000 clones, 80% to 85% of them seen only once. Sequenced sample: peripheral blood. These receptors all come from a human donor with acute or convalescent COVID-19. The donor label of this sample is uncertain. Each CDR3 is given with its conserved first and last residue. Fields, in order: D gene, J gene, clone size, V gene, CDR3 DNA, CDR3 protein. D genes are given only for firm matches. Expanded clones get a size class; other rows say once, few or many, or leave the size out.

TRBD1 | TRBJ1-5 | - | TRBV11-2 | TGTGCCAGCAGCTTAGGGGGACAGGCTAGGCGGGAGCCCCAGCATTTT | CASSLGGQARREPQHF
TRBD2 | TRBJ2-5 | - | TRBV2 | TGTGCCAGCCAAGCGGGGGTAGAGACCCAGTACTTC | CASQAGVETQYF
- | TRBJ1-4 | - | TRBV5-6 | TGTGCCAGCAGGTATCGGAGTAATGAAAAACTGTTTTTT | CASRYRSNEKLFF
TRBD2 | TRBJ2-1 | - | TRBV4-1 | TGCGCCAGCAGCCAAGTGGGGGGCGGGAGGGCCGGCAATGAGCAGTTCTTC | CASSQVGGGRAGNEQFF
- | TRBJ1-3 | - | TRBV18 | TGTGCCAGCTCACCTCAACAGACCGGCTCTGGAAACACCATATATTTT | CASSPQQTGSGNTIYF
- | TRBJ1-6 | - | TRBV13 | TGTGCCAGCAGCCGAGACGGCCGCTTCACCTCACAGAAGAGCTCCTATAATTCACCCCTCCACTTT | CASSRDGRFTSQKSSYNSPLHF
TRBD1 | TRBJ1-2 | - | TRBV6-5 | TGTGCCAGCAGTAGACAGGGTCTTGGCTACACCTTC | CASSRQGLGYTF
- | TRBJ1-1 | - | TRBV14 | TGTGCCAGCAGCCAAGGAGTACCTAATGAAGCTTTCTTT | CASSQGVPNEAFF
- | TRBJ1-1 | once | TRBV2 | TGTGCCAGCAGTGAGTTGTCAGGCACTGAAGCTTTCTTT | CASSELSGTEAFF
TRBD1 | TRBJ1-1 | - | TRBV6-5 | TGTGCCAGCAGTTACAGGGACAGGGGCTCTGAAGCTTTCTTT | CASSYRDRGSEAFF
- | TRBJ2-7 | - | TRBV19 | TGTGCCAGTAGTTCAAACTTTCAGGACAGCATGACCTACGAGCAGTACTTC | CASSSNFQDSMTYEQYF
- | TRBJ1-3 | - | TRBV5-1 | TGCGCCAGCAGCCTCGACACAGACAACACCATATATTTT | CASSLDTDNTIYF
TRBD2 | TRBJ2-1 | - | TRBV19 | TGTGCCAGTAGTATTTTCAAGACTAGCGGGTCGGGGAACAATGAGCAGTTCTTC | CASSIFKTSGSGNNEQFF
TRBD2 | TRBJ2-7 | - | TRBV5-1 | TGCGCCAGCAGCTTACCAAACGCGGGGGCCTACGAGCAGTACTTC | CASSLPNAGAYEQYF
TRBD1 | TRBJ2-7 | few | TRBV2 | TGTGCCAGCAGTGTACCGACAGGGATATCCTACGAGCAGTACTTC | CASSVPTGISYEQYF
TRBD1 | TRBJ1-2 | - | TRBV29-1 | TGCAGCGCGTTCGGGACAGGGGGAAATGGCTACACCTTC | CSAFGTGGNGYTF
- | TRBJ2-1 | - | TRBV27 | TGTGCCAGCAGTTTATCTCTCTTGGGGAGGTACTCCTACAATGAGCAGTTCTTC | CASSLSLLGRYSYNEQFF
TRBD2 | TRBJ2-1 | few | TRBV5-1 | TGCGCCAGCAGCTTACGGGGACTAGCGGGGATCTCCTACAATGAGCAGTTCTTC | CASSLRGLAGISYNEQFF
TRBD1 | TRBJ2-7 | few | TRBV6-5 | TGTGCCAGCAGGACCACCGGGACAGTTCGTGTCGAGCAGTACTTC | CASRTTGTVRVEQYF
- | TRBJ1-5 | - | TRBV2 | TGTGCCAGTGCCGGCGGGGGCGCTGGGCAGCCCCAGCATTTT | CASAGGGAGQPQHF
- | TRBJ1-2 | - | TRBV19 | TGTGCCAGTAGCCCAGGACAGAGATACTATGGCTACACCTTC | CASSPGQRYYGYTF
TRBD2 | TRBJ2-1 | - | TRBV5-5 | TGTGCCAGCAGCGCGACTAGCGGGAGTTTAGGTGAGCAGTTCTTC | CASSATSGSLGEQFF
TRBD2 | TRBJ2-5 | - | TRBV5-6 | TGTGCCAGCAGCTATGTTGGCCGGGGAGGGCAAGAGACCCAGTACTTC | CASSYVGRGGQETQYF
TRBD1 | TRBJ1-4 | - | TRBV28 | TGTGCCAGCAGCTCACACAGGGGAATTGAAAAACTGTTTTTT | CASSSHRGIEKLFF
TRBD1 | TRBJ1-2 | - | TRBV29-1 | TGCAGCGTTGAAGGCGGGTGGGGACAGGGAGCCTATGGCTACACCTTC | CSVEGGWGQGAYGYTF
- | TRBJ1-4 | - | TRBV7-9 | TGTGCCAGCAGCTTTCTTAGTCCCGGAGCCGCTAATGAAAAACTGTTTTTT | CASSFLSPGAANEKLFF
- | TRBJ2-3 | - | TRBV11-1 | TGTGCCAGCAGCTTAACCCGAGGGCCAGATACGCAGTATTTT | CASSLTRGPDTQYF
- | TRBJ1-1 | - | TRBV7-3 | TGTGCCAGCAGCTTTGGGGCGGGGGCTGAAGCTTTCTTT | CASSFGAGAEAFF
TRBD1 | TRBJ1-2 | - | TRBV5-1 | TGCGCCAGCAGCTTGTTGACAGGGGGCGCCTATGGCTACACCTTC | CASSLLTGGAYGYTF
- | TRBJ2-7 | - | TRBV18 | TGTGCCAGCTCTCGGACTCCCTACGAGCAGTACTTC | CASSRTPYEQYF
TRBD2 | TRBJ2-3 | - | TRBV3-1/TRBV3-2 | TGTGCCAGCACCCGGACTAGCGGTGATACGCAGTATTTT | CASTRTSGDTQYF
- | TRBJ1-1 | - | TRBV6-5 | TGTGCCAGCAGTTACTTTGGGCCCCAGGGGACTGAAGCTTTCTTT | CASSYFGPQGTEAFF
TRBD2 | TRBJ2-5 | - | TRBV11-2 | TGTGCCAGCAGCTCCCGCACTAGCGGGGCTTATGAGACCCAGTACTTC | CASSSRTSGAYETQYF
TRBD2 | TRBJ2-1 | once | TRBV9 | TGTGCCAGCAGCCCCGGGACTAGCCCCGTCAATGAGCAGTTCTTC | CASSPGTSPVNEQFF
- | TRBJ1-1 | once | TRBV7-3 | TGTGCCAGCAGCTCCCTCCCGTTCGCAATCACGAAATCAGAGGGTGACACTGAAGCTTTCTTT | CASSSLPFAITKSEGDTEAFF
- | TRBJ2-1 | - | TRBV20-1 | TGCAGTGCTAGAGACGGCAATGAGCAGTTCTTC | CSARDGNEQFF
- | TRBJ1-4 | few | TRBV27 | TGTGCCAGCAGTTTGAGGGGGAGAGGCAACGAAAAACTGTTTTTT | CASSLRGRGNEKLFF
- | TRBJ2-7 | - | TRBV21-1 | TGTGCCAGCAGCAAAGGTCAGGGCCCCTACGAGCAGTACTTC | CASSKGQGPYEQYF
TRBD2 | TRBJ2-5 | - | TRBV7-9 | TGTGCCAGCAGCCAGGCGGGGACTAGCGGGCAAGAGACCCAGTACTTC | CASSQAGTSGQETQYF
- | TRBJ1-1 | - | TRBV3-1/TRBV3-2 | TGTGCCAGCAGCCAATCAGGGGTTAACACTGAAGCTTTCTTT | CASSQSGVNTEAFF
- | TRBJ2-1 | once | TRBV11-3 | TGTGCCAGCAGCTTAGACGGCGGGATGGAGGGTTACAATGAGCAGTTCTTC | CASSLDGGMEGYNEQFF
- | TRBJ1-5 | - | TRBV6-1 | TGTGCCAGCAGTGAAAGGGGGGGCACGTTGGGCAATCAGCCCCAGCATTTT | CASSERGGTLGNQPQHF
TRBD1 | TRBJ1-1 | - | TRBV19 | TGTGCCAGTAGTACTGCGGGGACAGGGGTCCCTCCGCTAGCTTTCTTT | CASSTAGTGVPPLAFF
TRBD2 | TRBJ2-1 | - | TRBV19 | TGTGCCAGTAGGAGGCTAGCGGGGAGGGAAGTCTTC | CASRRLAGREVF
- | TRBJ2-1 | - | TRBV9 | TGTGCCAGCAGCGTAAAAAAAACTTCCTACAATGAGCAGTTCTTC | CASSVKKTSYNEQFF
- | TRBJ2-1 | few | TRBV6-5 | TGTGCCAGCAAGGGCGTAGCCGGAGGCAATGAGCAGTTCTTC | CASKGVAGGNEQFF